This T cell receptor beta chain was obtained from a study of response to subunit inactivated influenza vaccine. Study findings and constraints: It was suggested by the authors that few new T cells are recruited by each seasonal influenza vaccination.

Germline trimming cut 2 bases from V and 2 bases from J; bases unmatched to any gene: 4. Per germline, CDR1 MDHEN and CDR2 SYDVKM. CDR3 length equals 15 residues. TCRdb ran MiXCR on the RT-PCR reads and lists one entry per CDR3 protein. The sample yields about 160,000 distinct CDR3 sequences, under 13% seen once. As regards this clonotype: Its target is unknown.

This clonotype was obtained from a man aged 50-60 years who received an inactivated influenza vaccine. Here the sequenced sample was non-naive T cells sorted from PBMCs, taken roughly 47 days after vaccination. The J gene is TRBJ2-7, the V gene TRBV28; 9 positions match TRBD2. The CDR3 loop is CASSLQAGGAYEQYF. Written as DNA, the CDR3 is TGTGCCAGCAGTTTACAAGCGGGAGGAGCCTACGAGCAGTACTTC.